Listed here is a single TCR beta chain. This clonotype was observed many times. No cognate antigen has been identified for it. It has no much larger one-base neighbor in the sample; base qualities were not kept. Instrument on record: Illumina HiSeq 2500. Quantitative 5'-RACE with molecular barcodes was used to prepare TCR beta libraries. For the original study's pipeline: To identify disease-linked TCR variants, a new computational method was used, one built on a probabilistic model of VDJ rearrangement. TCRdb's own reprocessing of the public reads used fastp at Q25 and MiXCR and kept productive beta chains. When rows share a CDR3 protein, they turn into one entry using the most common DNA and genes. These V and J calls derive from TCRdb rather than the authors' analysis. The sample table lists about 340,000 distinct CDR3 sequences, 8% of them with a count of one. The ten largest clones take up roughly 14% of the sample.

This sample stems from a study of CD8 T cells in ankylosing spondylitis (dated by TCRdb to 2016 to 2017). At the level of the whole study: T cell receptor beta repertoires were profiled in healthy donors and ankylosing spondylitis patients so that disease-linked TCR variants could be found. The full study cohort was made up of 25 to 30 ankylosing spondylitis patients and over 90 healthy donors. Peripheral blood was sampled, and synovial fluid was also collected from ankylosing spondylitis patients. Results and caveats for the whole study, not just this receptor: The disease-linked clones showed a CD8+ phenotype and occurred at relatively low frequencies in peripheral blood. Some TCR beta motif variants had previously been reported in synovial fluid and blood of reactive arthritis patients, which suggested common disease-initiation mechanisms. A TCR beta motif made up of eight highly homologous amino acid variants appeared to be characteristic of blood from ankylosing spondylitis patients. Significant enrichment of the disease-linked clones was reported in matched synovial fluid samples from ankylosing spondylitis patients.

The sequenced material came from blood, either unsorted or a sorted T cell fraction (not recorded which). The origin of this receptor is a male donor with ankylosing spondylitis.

The DNA reads as follows: TGTGCCAGCCGGGCGTCTTCGAGGCCAGATACGCAGTATTTT. Its protein product is CASRASSRPDTQYF. The chain links TRBV7-2 with TRBJ2-3; the D gene assignment is ambiguous. Counted from cysteine to phenylalanine, this CDR3 has 14 amino acids. The retained sequence is limited to the CDR3, 42 bases, with the frame set at the first base. The germline V gene supplies CDR1 SGHTA and CDR2 FQGNSA. Trimming costs V 8 bases and J 4 bases, and their ends lie 16 bases apart. Outside the CDR3, residues come from the reference TRBV7-2 and TRBJ2-3 proteins, so the full variable domain is: GAGVSQSPSNKVTEKGKDVELRCDPISGHTALYWYRQSLGQGLEFLIYFQGNSAPDKSGLPSDRFSAERTGGSVSTLTIQRTQQEDSAVYLCASRASSRPDTQYFGPGTRLTVL.